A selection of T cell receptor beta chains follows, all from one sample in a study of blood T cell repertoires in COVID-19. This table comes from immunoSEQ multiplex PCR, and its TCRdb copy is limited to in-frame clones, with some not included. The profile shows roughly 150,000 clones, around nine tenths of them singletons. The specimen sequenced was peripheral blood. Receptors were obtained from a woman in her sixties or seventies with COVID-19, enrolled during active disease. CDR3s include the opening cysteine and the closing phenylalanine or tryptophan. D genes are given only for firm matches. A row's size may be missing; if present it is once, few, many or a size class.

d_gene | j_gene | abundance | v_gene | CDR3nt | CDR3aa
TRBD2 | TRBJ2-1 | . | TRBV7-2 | TGTGCCAGCAGCTTCGGGACTAGTCTAAATGAGCAGTTCTTC | CASSFGTSLNEQFF
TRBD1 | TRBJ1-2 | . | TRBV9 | TGTGCCAGCAGCGCGACAGGGTTACAGGCCTATGGCTACACCTTC | CASSATGLQAYGYTF
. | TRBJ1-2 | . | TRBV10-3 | TGTGCCATCAGTGACCGAGGAGGGGAGATCGGCGGCTACACCTTC | CAISDRGGEIGGYTF
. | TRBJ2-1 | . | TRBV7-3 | TGTGCCAGCAGCACCACCCGGGGGAATGAGCAGTTCTTC | CASSTTRGNEQFF
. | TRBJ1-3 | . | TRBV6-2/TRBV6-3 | TGTGCCAGCAGTTACTCGTATGTCTCTGGAAACACCATATATTTT | CASSYSYVSGNTIYF
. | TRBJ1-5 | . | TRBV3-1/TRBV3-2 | TGTGCCAGCAGCCGCAGTACCGGGACAAGAAATCAGCCCCAGCATTTT | CASSRSTGTRNQPQHF
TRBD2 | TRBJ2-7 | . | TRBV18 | TGTGCCAGCTCACCTAGCGCGGGGGTTGCTCCCTACGAGCAGTACTTC | CASSPSAGVAPYEQYF
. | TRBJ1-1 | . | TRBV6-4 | TGTGCCAGCAGTTTCACAGAGAACACTGAAGCTTTCTTT | CASSFTENTEAFF
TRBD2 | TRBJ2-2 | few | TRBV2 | TGTGCCAGCAGGGGGGAGGGGAGCGGGGAGCTGTTTTTT | CASRGEGSGELFF
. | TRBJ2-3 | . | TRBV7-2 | TGTGCCAGCAGGGAGCGGGTGTACACAGATACGCAGTATTTT | CASRERVYTDTQYF
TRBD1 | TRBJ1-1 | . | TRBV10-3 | TGTGCCATCAGTGAGGAGACAGGGGAGAACACTGAAGCTTTCTTT | CAISEETGENTEAFF
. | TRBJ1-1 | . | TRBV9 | TGTGCCAGCAGCATGGGCAGCATGAACACTGAAGCTTTCTTT | CASSMGSMNTEAFF
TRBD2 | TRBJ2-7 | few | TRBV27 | TGTGCCAGCAGTTTACGGACTAGCGGGGGCAGGTACGAGCAGTACTTC | CASSLRTSGGRYEQYF
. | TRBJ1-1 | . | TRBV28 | TGTGCCAGCACCAACAGTGAAGCTTTCTTT | CASTNSEAFF
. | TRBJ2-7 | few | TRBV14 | TGTGCCAGCAGCCCCTGGGGAGGGGGTGAGCAGTACTTC | CASSPWGGGEQYF
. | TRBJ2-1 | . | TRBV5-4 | TGTGCCAGCAGCTTGGACAGGGCTTCTGAGCAGTTCTTC | CASSLDRASEQFF
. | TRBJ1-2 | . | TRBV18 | TGTGCCAGCTCACCAGTCAGGGAAAACTATGGCTACACCTTC | CASSPVRENYGYTF
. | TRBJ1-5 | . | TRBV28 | TGTGCCAGCACCCCGCCGGGGGTTTGGAATCAGCCCCAGCATTTT | CASTPPGVWNQPQHF
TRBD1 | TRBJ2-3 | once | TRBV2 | TGTGCCAGCAGGATGGACAGGTCAGGGACAGATACGCAGTATTTT | CASRMDRSGTDTQYF
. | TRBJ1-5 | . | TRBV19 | TGTGCCAGTAGTATAACGCTGATACAAAGCAATCAGCCCCAGCATTTT | CASSITLIQSNQPQHF
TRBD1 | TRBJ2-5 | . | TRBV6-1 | TGTGCCAGCAGTGACCGCTCTCGGACAGGGGGCGAGACCCAGTACTTC | CASSDRSRTGGETQYF
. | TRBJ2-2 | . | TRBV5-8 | TGTGCCAGCAGCTTGGGCTGGACAGTCAGCATTACCGGGGAGCTGTTTTTT | CASSLGWTVSITGELFF
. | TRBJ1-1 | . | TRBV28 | TGTGCCAGCAGTTTAGGACAGAGGGAAGGGATGAACACTGAAGCTTTCTTT | CASSLGQREGMNTEAFF
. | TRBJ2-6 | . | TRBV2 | TGTGCCAGCAGTGACCGAGACTCTGGGGCCAACGTCCTGACTTTC | CASSDRDSGANVLTF
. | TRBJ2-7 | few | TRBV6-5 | TGTGCCAGCAGTTCCGGCTCCTACGAGCAGTACTTC | CASSSGSYEQYF
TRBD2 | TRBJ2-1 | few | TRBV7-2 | TGTGCCAGCAGCACGGAAAGCGGGGGCCCTACGTTCTTC | CASSTESGGPTFF
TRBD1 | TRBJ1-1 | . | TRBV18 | TGTGCCAGCTCAGGGGCAGGGGGCACCACTGAAGCTTTCTTT | CASSGAGGTTEAFF
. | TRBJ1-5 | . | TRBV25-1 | TGTGCCAGCAGGGGGGGGGCACGTCAGCCCCAGCATTTT | CASRGGARQPQHF
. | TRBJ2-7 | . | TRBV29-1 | TGCAGCGTTGTTACAGGGGGGGCCTACGAGCAGTACTTC | CSVVTGGAYEQYF
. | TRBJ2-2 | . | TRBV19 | TGTGCCAGTAGTACGCCAGGGTCCCGATGGGAGCTGTTTTTT | CASSTPGSRWELFF
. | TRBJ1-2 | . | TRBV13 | TGTGCCAGCAGCTCCTTACTGGGGGGACGGATAAACGGGGACGAAGGCTACACCTTC | CASSSLLGGRINGDEGYTF
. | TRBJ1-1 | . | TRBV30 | TGTGCCTGCCTAAGTTTGAACACTGAAGCTTTCTTT | CACLSLNTEAFF
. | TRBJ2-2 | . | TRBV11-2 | TGTGCCAGCAGCTTAGTTCCCATGAACACCGGGGAGCTGTTTTTT | CASSLVPMNTGELFF
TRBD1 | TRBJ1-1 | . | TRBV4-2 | TGTGCCAGCAGCCAAGGGACAGGGGAGGATGAAGCTTTCTTT | CASSQGTGEDEAFF
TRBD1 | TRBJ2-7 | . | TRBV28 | TGTGCCAGCAGTGACCGGACAGGGGGCGCTGAGTACTTC | CASSDRTGGAEYF
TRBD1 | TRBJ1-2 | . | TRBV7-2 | TGTGCCAGCAGCTTGACTAGGGACAGGGTATATGATGGCTACACCTTC | CASSLTRDRVYDGYTF
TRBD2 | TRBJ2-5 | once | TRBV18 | TGTGCCAGCTCACCAACTAGCGGGGGGTCACAAGAGACCCAGTACTTC | CASSPTSGGSQETQYF
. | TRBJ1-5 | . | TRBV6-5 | TGTGCCAGCCACACAGGGCACCAGCCCCAGCATTTT | CASHTGHQPQHF
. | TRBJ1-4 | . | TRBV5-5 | TGTGCCAGCAGCTTTTCTTTGGGGGCAGGAGAAAAACTGTTTTTT | CASSFSLGAGEKLFF
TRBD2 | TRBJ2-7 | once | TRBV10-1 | TGCGCCAGCAGCCCTTTAGCGGGAGAGGCCTACGAGCAGTACTTC | CASSPLAGEAYEQYF
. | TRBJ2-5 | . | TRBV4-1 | TGCGCCAGCAGCCAAGATGGGCTAGCCGGAGAGACCCAGTACTTC | CASSQDGLAGETQYF
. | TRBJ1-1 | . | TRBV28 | TGTGCCAGCAGTTTCATCGGGGTGAACACTGAAGCTTTCTTT | CASSFIGVNTEAFF
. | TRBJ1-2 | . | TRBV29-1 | TGCAGCGTTGATGGAGGGCACGGCTACACCTTC | CSVDGGHGYTF
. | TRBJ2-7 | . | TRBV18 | TGTGCCAGCTCACCATCAAGCGAGGGAAGCTCCTACGAGCAGTACTTC | CASSPSSEGSSYEQYF
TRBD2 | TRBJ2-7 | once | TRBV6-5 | TGTGCCAGCAGTACGGGACTAGCGGGATTCTACGAGCAGTACTTC | CASSTGLAGFYEQYF
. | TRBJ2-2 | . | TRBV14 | TGTGCCAGCAGCCCCCGGGGTGGCCCCACCGGGGAGCTGTTTTTT | CASSPRGGPTGELFF
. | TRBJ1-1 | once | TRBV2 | TGTGCCAGCAGTGAACGACGCAGGACTGAAGCTTTCTTT | CASSERRRTEAFF
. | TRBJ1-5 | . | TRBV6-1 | TGTGCCAGCAGTGAAACGCGGAAATCAGCCCAGCATTTT | CASSETRKSAQHF
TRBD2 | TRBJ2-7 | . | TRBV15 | TGTGCCACCAGCAGGGACCTAGCGGGGTCCCACGAGCAGTACTTC | CATSRDLAGSHEQYF
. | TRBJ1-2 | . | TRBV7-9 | TGTGCCAGCAGCTTATCAGGGGTCCATGGCTACACCTTC | CASSLSGVHGYTF
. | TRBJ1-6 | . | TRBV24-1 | TGTGCCACCAGTGGGGCAGGGTATAATTCACCCCTCCACTTT | CATSGAGYNSPLHF
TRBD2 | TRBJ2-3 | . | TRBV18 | TGTGCCAGCTCACTCGGACTAGCGGGGACAGATACGCAGTATTTT | CASSLGLAGTDTQYF
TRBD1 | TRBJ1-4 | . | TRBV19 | TGTGCCAGTAGCACCGGGACAGGGGATGAAAAACTGTTTTTT | CASSTGTGDEKLFF
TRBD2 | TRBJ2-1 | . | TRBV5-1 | TGCGCCAGCAGCTTGGGCCCTGGCGGGGGATACGCCTACAATGAGCAGTTCTTC | CASSLGPGGGYAYNEQFF